This T cell receptor (beta chain) was obtained from a study of spatial heterogeneity in lung cancer. As for the study in general: Matched bulk RNA-seq gave a T cell module score that correlated strongly with tumor-region TCR transcript counts. Study-wide points: In tumors, expanded intratumoral alpha and beta TCR counts tracked mutation counts.

This clonotype appeared a few times. The antigen remains unidentified. The library was designed around alpha chains, so this beta chain is a stray read whose abundance carries little weight. One entry per CDR3 protein, called by TCRdb with MiXCR from the 5' RACE reads. The sample holds about 19,000 distinct CDR3 sequences; 8.5% to 10% are singletons and the top ten take about a fifth. CDR1 is SGHKS, CDR2 YYEKEE, per germline (reference sequence). The CDR3 totals 13 residues. The ends were cut back, 3 bases at V and 0 bases at J, with 6 bases in the middle. The time point denotes: sample taken at primary tumor resection. TCRs were sequenced from unsorted whole RNA of tumor, nontumor lung or PBMC.

The TCR was taken from a female donor with early-stage non-small cell lung cancer. This chain joins TRBV5-5 and TRBJ1-2, with D hard to call. The source material was lung tumor tissue, sampled at surgery. The CDR3 reads CASSSLPNYGYTF. Written as DNA, the CDR3 is TGTGCCAGCAGCTCCCTCCCTAACTATGGCTACACCTTC.